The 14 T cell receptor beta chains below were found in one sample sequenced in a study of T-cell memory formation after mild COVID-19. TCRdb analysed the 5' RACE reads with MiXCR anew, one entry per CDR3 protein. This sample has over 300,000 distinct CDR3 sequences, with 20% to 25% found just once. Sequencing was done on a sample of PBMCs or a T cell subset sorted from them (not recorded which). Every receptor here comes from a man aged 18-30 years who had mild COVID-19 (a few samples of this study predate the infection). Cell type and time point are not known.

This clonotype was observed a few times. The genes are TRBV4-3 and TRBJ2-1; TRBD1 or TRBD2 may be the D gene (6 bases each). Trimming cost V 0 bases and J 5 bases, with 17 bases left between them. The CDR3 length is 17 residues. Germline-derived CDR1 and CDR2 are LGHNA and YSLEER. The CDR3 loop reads CASSQDWGAGKDNEQFF. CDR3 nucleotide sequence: TGCGCCAGCAGCCAAGATTGGGGGGCAGGGAAGGACAATGAGCAGTTCTTC.

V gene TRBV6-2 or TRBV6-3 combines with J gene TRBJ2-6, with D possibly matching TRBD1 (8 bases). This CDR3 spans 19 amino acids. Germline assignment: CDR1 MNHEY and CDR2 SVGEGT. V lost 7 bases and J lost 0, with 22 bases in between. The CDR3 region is CASTGQGGSYLSGANVLTF. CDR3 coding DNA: TGTGCCAGCACTGGACAGGGAGGGTCCTATCTCTCTGGGGCCAACGTCCTGACTTTC.

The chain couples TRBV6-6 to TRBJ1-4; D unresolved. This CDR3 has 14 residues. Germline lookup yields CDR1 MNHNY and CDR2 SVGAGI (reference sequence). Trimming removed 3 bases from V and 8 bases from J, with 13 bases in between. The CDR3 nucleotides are TGTGCCAGCAGTTATGATGGGTTTGGCGAAAAACTGTTTTTT. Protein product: CASSYDGFGEKLFF.

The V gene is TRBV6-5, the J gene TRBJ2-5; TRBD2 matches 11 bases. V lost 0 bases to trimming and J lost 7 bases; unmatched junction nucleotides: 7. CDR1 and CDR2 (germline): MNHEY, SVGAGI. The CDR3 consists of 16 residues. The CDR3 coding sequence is TGTGCCAGCAGTTACTCGACTAGCGGGGCTGGCGGGACCCAGTACTTC. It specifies CASSYSTSGAGGTQYF.

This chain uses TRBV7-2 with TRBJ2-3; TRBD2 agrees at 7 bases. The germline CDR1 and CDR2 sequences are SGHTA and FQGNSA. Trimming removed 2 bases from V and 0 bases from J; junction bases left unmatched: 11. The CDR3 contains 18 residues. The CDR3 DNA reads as TGTGCCAGCAGCTTATGGTTCCGACTAGCAACTAGCACAGATACGCAGTATTTT. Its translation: CASSLWFRLATSTDTQYF. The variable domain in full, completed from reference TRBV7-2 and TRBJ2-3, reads GAGVSQSPSNKVTEKGKDVELRCDPISGHTALYWYRQSLGQGLEFLIYFQGNSAPDKSGLPSDRFSAERTGGSVSTLTIQRTQQEDSAVYLCASSLWFRLATSTDTQYFGPGTRLTVL.

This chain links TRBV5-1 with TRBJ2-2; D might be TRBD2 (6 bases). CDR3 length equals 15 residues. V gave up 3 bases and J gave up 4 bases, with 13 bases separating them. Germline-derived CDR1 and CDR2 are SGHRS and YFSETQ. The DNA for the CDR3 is TGCGCCAGCAGCTCGGGAGTGGGAATCACCGGGGAGCTGTTTTTT. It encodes CASSSGVGITGELFF. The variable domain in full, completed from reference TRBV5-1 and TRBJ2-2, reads KAGVTQTPRYLIKTRGQQVTLSCSPISGHRSVSWYQQTPGQGLQFLFEYFSETQRNKGNFPGRFSGRQFSNSRSEMNVSTLELGDSALYLCASSSGVGITGELFFGEGSRLTVL.

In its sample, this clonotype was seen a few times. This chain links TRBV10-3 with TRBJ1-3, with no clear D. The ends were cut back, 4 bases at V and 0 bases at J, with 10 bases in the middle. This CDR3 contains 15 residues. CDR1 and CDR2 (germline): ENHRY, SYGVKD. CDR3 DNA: TGTGCCATCAGTGTGCTGACCGACTCTGGAAACACCATATATTTT. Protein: CAISVLTDSGNTIYF.

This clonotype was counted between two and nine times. The CDR3 sequence is CASSLAVRYEQYV. The CDR3 DNA reads TGTGCCAGCAGCTTAGCGGTTAGGTACGAGCAGTACGTC. The chain carries TRBV7-8 and TRBJ2-7; D remains unclear. V was clipped by 0 bases and J by 4 bases, with 7 bases between them. The CDR3 sequence is 13 residues long. Germline V gene sequence: CDR1 SGHVS, CDR2 FQNEAQ.

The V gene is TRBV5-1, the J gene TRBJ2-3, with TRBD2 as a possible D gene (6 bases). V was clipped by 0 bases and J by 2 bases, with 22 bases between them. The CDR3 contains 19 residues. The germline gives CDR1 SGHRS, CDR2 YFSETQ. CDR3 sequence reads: CASSLGVGGATVFTDTQYF. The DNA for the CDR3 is TGCGCCAGCAGCTTGGGGGTGGGAGGAGCGACGGTTTTCACAGATACGCAGTATTTT.

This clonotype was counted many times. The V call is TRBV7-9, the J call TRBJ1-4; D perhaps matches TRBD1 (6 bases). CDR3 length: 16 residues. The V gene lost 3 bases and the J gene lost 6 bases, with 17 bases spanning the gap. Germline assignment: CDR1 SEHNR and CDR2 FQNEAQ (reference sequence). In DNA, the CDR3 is TGTGCCAGCAGCTTTCCCGCAGGGACAAACGATGAAAAACTGTTTTTT. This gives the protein CASSFPAGTNDEKLFF.

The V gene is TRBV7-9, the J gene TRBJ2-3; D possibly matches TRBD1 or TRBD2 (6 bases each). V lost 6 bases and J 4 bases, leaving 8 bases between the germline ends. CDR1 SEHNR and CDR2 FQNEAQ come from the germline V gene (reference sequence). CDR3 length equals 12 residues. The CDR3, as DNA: TGTGCCAGCAGGGGGGGCGCAGATACGCAGTATTTT. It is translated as CASRGGADTQYF.

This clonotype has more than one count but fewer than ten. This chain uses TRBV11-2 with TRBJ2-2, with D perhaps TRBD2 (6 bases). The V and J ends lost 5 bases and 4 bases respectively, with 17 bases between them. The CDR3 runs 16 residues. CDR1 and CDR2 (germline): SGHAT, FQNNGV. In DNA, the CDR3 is TGTGCCAGCAGCCCGAGAGGCTCTAGCGCCACCGGGGAGCTGTTTTTT. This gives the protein CASSPRGSSATGELFF.

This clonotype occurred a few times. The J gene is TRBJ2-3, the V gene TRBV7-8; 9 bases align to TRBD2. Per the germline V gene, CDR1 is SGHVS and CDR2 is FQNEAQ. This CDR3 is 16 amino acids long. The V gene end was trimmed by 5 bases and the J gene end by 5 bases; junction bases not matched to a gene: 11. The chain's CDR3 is CASSHTAGGRLDTQYF. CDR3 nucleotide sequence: TGTGCCAGCAGCCACACGGCGGGGGGGCGACTAGATACGCAGTATTTT.

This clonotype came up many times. The CDR3 is CASSSRGTAGRSYTF. CDR3 in DNA: TGTGCCAGCAGTTCCCGGGGGACGGCGGGAAGGAGCTACACCTTC. The rearrangement joins TRBV6-5 to TRBJ1-2; TRBD1 might be the D (5 bases). Per germline, CDR1 MNHEY and CDR2 SVGAGI. The CDR3 loop spans 15 amino acids. V lost 4 bases and J lost 9, with 21 bases in between.